The T cell receptor (beta chain) described here comes from a study of monozygotic twins with inflammatory bowel disease. Study observations and caveats: There was no way to distinguish the different T cell subtypes.

Collection yielded roughly 2.6 ml of blood per donor. This CDR3 has 17 amino acids. Germline lookup yields CDR1 SGHRS and CDR2 YFSETQ. Researchers used template switching to add UMIs featuring a 6-nucleotide sample barcode. Following a re-call of the 5' RACE reads, TCRdb has one entry per CDR3 protein and lacks DNA. This sample's clone table lists just over 300,000 distinct CDR3 sequences. In the case of this clonotype: Its antigen is unknown.

The sequence came from a human donor with ulcerative colitis or Crohn's disease, or a healthy co-twin of an affected twin (not recorded which). The sample was blood. This rearrangement joins TRBV5-1 to TRBJ2-7; TCRdb's D gene call, TRBD2, goes unchecked for lack of DNA. CDR3: CANSRTGTSGRVYEQYF.